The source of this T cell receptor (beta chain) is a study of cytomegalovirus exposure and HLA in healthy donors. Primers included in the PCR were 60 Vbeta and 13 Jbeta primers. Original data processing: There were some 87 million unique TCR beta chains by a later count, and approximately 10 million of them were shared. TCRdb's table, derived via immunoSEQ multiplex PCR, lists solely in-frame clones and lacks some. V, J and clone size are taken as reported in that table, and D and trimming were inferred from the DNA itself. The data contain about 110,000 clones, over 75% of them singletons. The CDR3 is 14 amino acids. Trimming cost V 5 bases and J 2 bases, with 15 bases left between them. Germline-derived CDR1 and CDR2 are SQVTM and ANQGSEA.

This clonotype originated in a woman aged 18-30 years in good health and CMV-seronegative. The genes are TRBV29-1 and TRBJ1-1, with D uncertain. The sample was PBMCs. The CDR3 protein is CSVRKREANTEAFF. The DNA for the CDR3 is TGCAGCGTTCGCAAGCGTGAGGCCAACACTGAAGCTTTCTTT.